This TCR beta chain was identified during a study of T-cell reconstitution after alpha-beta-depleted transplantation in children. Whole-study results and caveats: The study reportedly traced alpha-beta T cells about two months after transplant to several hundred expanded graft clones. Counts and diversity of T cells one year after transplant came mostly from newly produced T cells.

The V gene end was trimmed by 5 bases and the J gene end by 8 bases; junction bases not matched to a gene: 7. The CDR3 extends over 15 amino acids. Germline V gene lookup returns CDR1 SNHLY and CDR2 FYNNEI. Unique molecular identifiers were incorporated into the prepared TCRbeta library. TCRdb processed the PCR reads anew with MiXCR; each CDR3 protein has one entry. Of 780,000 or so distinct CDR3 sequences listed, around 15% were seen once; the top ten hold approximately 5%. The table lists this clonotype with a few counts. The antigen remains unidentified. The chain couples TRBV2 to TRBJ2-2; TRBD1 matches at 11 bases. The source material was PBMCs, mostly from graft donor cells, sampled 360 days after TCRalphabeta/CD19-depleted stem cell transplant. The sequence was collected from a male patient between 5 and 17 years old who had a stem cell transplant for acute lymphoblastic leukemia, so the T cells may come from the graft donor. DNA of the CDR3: TGTGCCAGCAGTACGGACAGGGGGCGCTTAGGGGAGCTGTTTTTT. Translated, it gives CASSTDRGRLGELFF.